These 3 T cell receptor beta chains were sequenced from one sample in a study of CD8+ T cells in alopecia areata. Indicated treatment: oral pan-JAK inhibitor, 5-10 mg twice daily. Reverse transcribed after extraction, RNA yielded cDNA as the sequencing template. Sequenced by immunoSEQ multiplex PCR; TCRdb stores in-frame clones only, minus some. The table has fewer than 250,000 clones, around 66% seen once. This specimen consisted of CD4+ T cells sorted from blood, obtained at week 4, from a patient treated with tofacitinib. The receptor set was obtained from a human donor with alopecia areata.

This clone was observed a few times. The same CDR3 is also encoded by other DNA sequences in this sample. The chain employs TRBV10-3 and TRBJ2-7; D not certain. Looked up from germline, CDR1 is ENHRY and CDR2 is SYGVKD. Trimming pared 0 bases from V and 3 bases from J, leaving 3 bases between. There are 12 residues in the CDR3. This CDR3 reads CAISESDYEQYF. CDR3 DNA sequence: TGTGCCATCAGTGAGTCAGACTACGAGCAGTACTTC.

The chain recombines TRBV7-9 with TRBJ2-5, with TRBD2 matching over 14 bases. Per germline, CDR1 SEHNR and CDR2 FQNEAQ (reference sequence). J was trimmed by 4 bases and V by 4 bases; bases with no gene match: 14. The CDR3 runs 19 residues. The CDR3 coding sequence is TGTGCCAGCAGCTCCATCGGACTAGCGGGGGGTTTACCGGGAGAGACCCAGTACTTC. Encoded protein: CASSSIGLAGGLPGETQYF.

The chain combines TRBV6-5 with TRBJ2-6; the D is unclear. V shed 2 bases and J shed 0 bases, with 8 bases lying between them. In germline, CDR1 is MNHEY, CDR2 SVGAGI. The CDR3 covers 16 residues. CDR3 sequence (DNA): TGTGCCAGCAGTTACGGGGTTTACTCTGGGGCCAACGTCCTGACTTTC. Its protein product is CASSYGVYSGANVLTF.